The clone carrying this TCR beta chain was observed many times. The sample is drawn from a study of blood T cells in healthy people across ages. Germline loops: CDR1 DFQATT, CDR2 SNEGSKA (reference sequence). The ends were cut back, 3 bases at V and 3 bases at J, with 6 bases in the middle. The CDR3 covers 11 residues. A sample-barcoded 5' primer and a J-beta primer mix were used in a second PCR of roughly 7 to 11 cycles. Using its own MiXCR run on the 5' RACE reads, TCRdb lists one record per CDR3 protein. The table shows 800,000 to 950,000 distinct CDR3 sequences, with around 34% occurring only once.

The V call is TRBV20-1, the J call TRBJ2-7; the D gene is possibly TRBD1 (5 bases). The specimen was blood. The TCR comes from a man between 18 and 29 years old in good health. In DNA, the CDR3 is TGCAGTGCTAGGGACAACTACGAGCAGTACTTC. Translated: CSARDNYEQYF.